What follows describes a single TCR beta chain. Its antigen is unknown. Base qualities are not recorded, but no much larger clone differs from it by a single base. This sample is drawn from a study of quantifying T cell responses using KT2 cells (dated by TCRdb to between 2016 and 2019). Background for the entire study: RNA was DNase-treated and reverse transcribed with TCR alpha and beta constant-region primers, mostly using SuperScript III. Under optimum conditions, the T4 ligation step was estimated to exceed 8% efficiency. To avoid over-amplification, PCR2 was carried out as a SYBR Green qPCR and halted once a predetermined fluorescence threshold was reached.

Sequences SGHDT (CDR1) and YYEEEE (CDR2) are obtained from the germline V gene. Compared with germline, V lacks 2 bases and J lacks 7 bases; bases without a gene match: 7. Its CDR3 holds 14 amino acids, cysteine through phenylalanine. The DNA shown is the 42-base CDR3, in frame from base 1. The investigation overall reported the following: No side-by-side comparison between this pipeline and other TCR sequencing techniques was included in the study. KT2 sequences were detected down to the lowest spike-in tested, which was about one KT2 cell per 100,000 PBMC. Counts of KT2 alpha and beta sequences scaled linearly with input KT2 cell number over several orders of magnitude. At very high KT2 spike-in numbers, detection of KT2 sequences reached saturation.

The library was built by means of UMI-ligation and nested PCR. A single-stranded oligonucleotide carrying the Illumina SP2 sequence and a UMI was ligated to the cDNA 3' end using T4 RNA ligase 1. PCR1 used around 4 cycles (98 degrees C 15 s, 69 degrees C 30 s, 72 degrees C 40 s), and the beta primer was an equimolar mix of RC1.1 and RC1.2 that covered TRBC1 and TRBC2. From PCR2 onward, TCR alpha and beta chains were processed separately, and sample indices and Illumina adaptors were added. The UMI, placed after an 8-base spacer, consisted of 12 random nucleotides arranged as two hexamers with a spacer between them. Sequencing was done on an Illumina MiSeq using v2 2x251 paired-end chemistry, usually with 12 samples per run. To boost diversity, each sequencing library was supplemented with PhiX DNA at about 4.5-8%. For the original study's pipeline: The raw reads were converted into FASTQ with bcl2fastq and then demultiplexed by dual indices with Demultiplexor. V and J genes were assigned by Decombinator through tag matching, with a single base-pair mismatch permitted. Collapsinator used UMIs to correct both sequencing errors and frequency errors arising from PCR heterogeneity. CDR3Translator converted Decombinator identifiers to nucleotide sequence, translated to amino acids, and extracted CDR3 using C- and N-terminal motifs. Each distinct KT2 TCR was counted as one cluster of KT2 sequences that shared a single unique molecular identifier. The public reads were run again by TCRdb, first through fastp at Q25 and then through MiXCR, and only productive beta chains were kept. Every entry covers one CDR3 protein and lists the most common genes and DNA from its rows. The V and J calls come from TCRdb's annotation, not from the publication. This sample lists 25,000 to 35,000 distinct CDR3 sequences; approximately 10% were detected once. The top ten constitute 9.7% of the sample.

To test the sensitivity and accuracy of the pipeline, known numbers of KT2, a T cell clone whose TCR had already been sequenced, were spiked into unfractionated PBMC. A range of KT2-to-PBMC ratios was set up by mixing KT2 cells into a fixed number of PBMC. The sequencing sample was made of PBMCs spiked with cells of the T cell clone KT2. The clonotype originates from a human donor. The chain joins TRBV5-6 to TRBJ2-7, and 9 junction bases match TRBD1. CDR3 reads: CASSLPGQGREQYF. The sequenced DNA is TGTGCCAGCAGCTTACCGGGACAGGGTCGGGAGCAGTACTTC.